Given below is one TCR beta chain in context. There is no known antigen for this receptor. No qualities accompany the bases; no much larger clone lies one base away. The source of the sample is a study of blood T cell repertoires in COVID-19 (dated by TCRdb to about 2020). With respect to the entire study: The collaborator samples originated in the United States, Italy and Spain and spanned the acute and convalescent phases of COVID-19. The prospective study material was composed of cDNA or gDNA derived from T cells, B-cell-depleted T cells, or PBMCs. Subjects who had been exposed to COVID-19, were actively infected with it, or had recovered from it provided the deeply sampled blood TCRbeta repertoires that made up the dataset. The repertoires were released in a freely available public database meant as a resource for research on the immune response to SARS-CoV-2. The samples were drawn from the first 160 participants of the ongoing ImmuneRACE study and from 1,254 subjects provided by 6 global collaborators. Sample metadata almost always included a de-identified subject ID, COVID-19 status, age in years and sex. Where available, HLA class I and class II types were obtained from metadata supplied by the sample provider rather than from assay-based typing.

What the research found in general, with its limitations: How much clinical and demographic metadata was included differed by source and by participant, and the metadata was provided uncurated.

TCRbeta CDR3 regions were amplified from genomic DNA using the immunoSEQ Assay, a bias-controlled multiplex PCR. Per the authors' processing: Within the assay, amplification of reference gene primers was used to estimate how many nucleated cells each sample contained. Sequence reads were collapsed and filtered to measure the absolute abundance of every unique TCRbeta CDR3 rearrangement. Productive Simpson clonality was computed per sample as the square root of Simpson's diversity index over productive rearrangements. This immuneACCESS table, as held by TCRdb, lists in-frame sequences with V and J called but not all clones. Of the missing ones, under half trace to an unresolved V gene in checked studies; the others have no known cause. V, J and clone size reflect that table, while D and trimming were determined from the DNA. The sample table holds roughly 200,000 clones, of which roughly 90% were seen once. Together, the top ten hold under 2% of the sample.

Collaborating institutions collected whole blood in K2EDTA tubes following their own protocols. For TCRbeta analysis, collaborator samples were shipped as frozen whole blood, as isolated PBMCs, or as DNA extracted from either sample type. The clonotype originates from a young man with active or convalescent COVID-19. The sequenced material came from peripheral blood.

The CDR3 has the sequence CASSPLPGHRVYGYTF. The nucleotides read TGTGCCAGCAGCCCACTCCCGGGGCACAGGGTCTATGGCTACACCTTC. The chain employs TRBV5-4 and TRBJ1-2; 6 matching bases give a weak D call of TRBD1. Sequences SGHNT (CDR1) and YYREEE (CDR2) are obtained from the germline V gene (reference sequence). A distance of 20 bases separates the germline ends of V and J, which lose 4 bases and 4 bases respectively. The CDR3 holds 16 amino acids from the cysteine to the phenylalanine. CDR3 DNA only is kept here, 48 bases in frame from base 1.